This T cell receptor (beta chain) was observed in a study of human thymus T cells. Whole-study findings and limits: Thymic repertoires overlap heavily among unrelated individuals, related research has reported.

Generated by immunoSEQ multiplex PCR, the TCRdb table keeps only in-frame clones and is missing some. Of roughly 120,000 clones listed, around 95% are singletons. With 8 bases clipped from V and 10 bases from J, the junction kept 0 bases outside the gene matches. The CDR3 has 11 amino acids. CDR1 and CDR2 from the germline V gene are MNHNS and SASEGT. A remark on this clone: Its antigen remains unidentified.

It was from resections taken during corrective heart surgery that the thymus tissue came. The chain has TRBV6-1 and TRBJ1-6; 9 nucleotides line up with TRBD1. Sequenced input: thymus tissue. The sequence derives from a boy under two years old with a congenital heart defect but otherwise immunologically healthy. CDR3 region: CASGQGSPLHF. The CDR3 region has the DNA TGTGCCAGCGGACAGGGGTCACCCCTCCACTTT.